The 9 T cell receptor beta chains below all came from one sample that was sequenced in a study of CD8+CD57+ T cells in acquired aplastic anemia. Patients who underwent sequencing had shown CD8+CD57+ cell expansion by flow cytometry. TCR beta VDJ and CDR3 profiling used genomic DNA as template. From the reads, TCRdb called clonotypes with MiXCR, one entry per CDR3 protein. The data show under 200,000 distinct CDR3 sequences, with 40% to 50% seen just once and approximately 3% held by the top ten. Sequenced material: sorted CD4+, CD8+, or CD8+CD57+ T cells (not recorded which) from PBMCs. The receptors derive from a human donor with aplastic anemia.

This clonotype was detected only a few times. The germline gene is not matched at one end of the junction; a read error may be the cause. The chain carries TRBV11-3 and TRBJ2-5; TRBD2 matches 8 bases. Germline values: CDR1 SGHNT, CDR2 YENEEA. This CDR3 is built from 18 residues. The DNA of the CDR3 is TGTGCCAGCAGCTTGGCCGGATCCGGACTAGCTGAACAAGAGACCCGGTACTTC. Amino acids: CASSLAGSGLAEQETRYF.

There are a few counts of this clonotype. The chain is built from TRBV7-8 and TRBJ2-6; D gene ambiguous. V was trimmed by 2 bases and J by 4 bases, leaving 3 bases between them. Germline-derived CDR1 and CDR2 are SGHVS and FQNEAQ. The CDR3 runs to 13 residues. The CDR3 reads CASSLPGANVLTF. Here the CDR3 DNA reads TGTGCCAGCAGCTTACCGGGGGCCAACGTCCTGACTTTC. Full variable domain (missing parts from reference TRBV7-8 and TRBJ2-6): GAGVSQSPRYKVAKRGQDVALRCDPISGHVSLFWYQQALGQGPEFLTYFQNEAQLDKSGLPSDRFFAERPEGSVSTLKIQRTQQEDSAVYLCASSLPGANVLTFGAGSRLTVL.

J is TRBJ2-3 and V is TRBV5-4; weak D call: TRBD2 (6 bases). The CDR3 spans 15 residues. Trimming pared 0 bases from V and 5 bases from J, leaving 13 bases between. Per the germline V gene, CDR1 is SGHNT and CDR2 is YYREEE (reference sequence). In DNA form, the CDR3 reads TGTGCCAGCAGCTTGGATAGCGGAATCATAGATACGCAGTATTTT. It codes for CASSLDSGIIDTQYF.

The chain has TRBV25-1 and TRBJ2-2, with D maybe TRBD2 (5 bases). This CDR3 is built from 12 residues. The V gene lost 7 bases and the J gene lost 5 bases, with 8 bases spanning the gap. Germline CDR1 is MGHDK and CDR2 is SYGVNS. The DNA of the CDR3 is TGTGCCAGCAAGAGGGAAACCGGGGAGCTGTTTTTT. Its protein product is CASKRETGELFF.

This clonotype has ten or more counts. This rearrangement joins TRBV25-1 to TRBJ2-1; D remains unclear. The length of the CDR3 is 14 residues. Germline V gene data show CDR1 as MGHDK and CDR2 as SYGVNS. Trimming cost V 3 bases and J 0 bases, with 6 bases left between them. The CDR3 protein is CASSETASYNEQFF. CDR3 nucleotide sequence: TGTGCCAGCAGTGAGACTGCCTCCTACAATGAGCAGTTCTTC.

This clonotype occurred many times. CDR3 nucleotides: TGTGCCAGTAGTAGAGACAGTTTCCCCACAGATACGCAGTATTTT. It is translated as CASSRDSFPTDTQYF. The chain carries TRBV19 and TRBJ2-3; possibly TRBD1 for D (5 bases). CDR1 is LNHDA and CDR2 is SQIVND in the germline V gene (reference sequence). This CDR3 region has 15 residues. V shed 4 bases and J shed 2 bases, with 13 bases lying between them.

This clonotype was counted many times. V gene TRBV9 combines with J gene TRBJ2-3; tentatively, D is TRBD2 (6 bases). This CDR3 region has 16 residues. The germline gives CDR1 SGDLS, CDR2 YYNGEE. Trimming removed 0 bases from V and 1 base from J, with 12 bases in between. The DNA of the CDR3 is TGTGCCAGCAGCGTAGTCGGGGGATTGGGCACAGATACGCAGTATTTT. Its translation is CASSVVGGLGTDTQYF. Full variable domain (rest looked up from reference TRBV9 and TRBJ2-3): DSGVTQTPKHLITATGQRVTLRCSPRSGDLSVYWYQQSLDQGLQFLIQYYNGEERAKGNILERFSAQQFPDLHSELNLSSLELGDSALYFCASSVVGGLGTDTQYFGPGTRLTVL.

Turning to this clonotype: A much larger clone sits a single nucleotide away, making a read error possible. V gene TRBV4-2 combines with J gene TRBJ2-7, with D possibly matching TRBD1 (6 bases). There are 18 residues in the CDR3. The germline CDR1 and CDR2 sequences are LGHNA and YNFKEQ. The CDR3 region is CASSQESMGTGSAYEQHF. CDR3 DNA: TGTGCCAGCAGCCAAGAATCAATGGGAACAGGGTCGGCCTACGAGCAGCACTTC.

This clonotype has only one observation. V gene TRBV7-9 combines with J gene TRBJ2-7; 11 bases fit TRBD2. Losses at the gene ends were 5 bases for V and 2 bases for J; bases not matched to a gene: 2. The length of the CDR3 is 14 residues. Germline lookup yields CDR1 SEHNR and CDR2 FQNEAQ (reference sequence). CDR3 nucleotides: TGTGCCAGCAGCGCTAGCGGGAGGCCCTACGAGCAGTACTTC. It codes for CASSASGRPYEQYF.